The present TCR beta chain was sequenced within a study of blood T cell repertoires in COVID-19. Per the study methods: The authors estimated nucleated cell counts from reference gene primer amplification. Method: immunoSEQ multiplex PCR; TCRdb's copy keeps in-frame clones and lacks some. Clone size and V and J calls were adopted from that table, with D and trimming inferred from the DNA. The data hold roughly 99,000 clones, with 79% observed a single time. Trimming shortened V by 3 bases and J by 2 bases, and 12 bases separated the two germline ends. The CDR3 sequence is 15 residues long. The germline V gene encodes CDR1 SGDLS and CDR2 YYNGEE.

The chain links TRBV9 to TRBJ2-1, with TRBD2 as a possible D gene (6 bases). The sequencing sample was made of peripheral blood. This receptor was identified in a woman over 75 with active or convalescent COVID-19. CDR3 DNA: TGTGCCAGCAGCGCCCGGGACTCCCCCTACAATGAGCAGTTCTTC. Translation gives CASSARDSPYNEQFF.